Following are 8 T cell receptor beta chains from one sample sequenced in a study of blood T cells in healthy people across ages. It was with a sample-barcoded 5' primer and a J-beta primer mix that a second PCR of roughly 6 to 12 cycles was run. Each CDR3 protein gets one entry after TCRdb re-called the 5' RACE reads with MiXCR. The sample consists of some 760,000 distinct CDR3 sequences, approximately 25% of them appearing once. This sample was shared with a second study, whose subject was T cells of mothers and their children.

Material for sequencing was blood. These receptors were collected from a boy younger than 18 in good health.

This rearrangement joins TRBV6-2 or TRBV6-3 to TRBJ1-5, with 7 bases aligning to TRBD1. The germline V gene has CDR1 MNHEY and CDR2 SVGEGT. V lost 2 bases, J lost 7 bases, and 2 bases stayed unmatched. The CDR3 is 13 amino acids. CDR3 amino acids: CASSYNRGQPQHF. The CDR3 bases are TGTGCCAGCAGTTACAACAGGGGACAGCCCCAGCATTTT.

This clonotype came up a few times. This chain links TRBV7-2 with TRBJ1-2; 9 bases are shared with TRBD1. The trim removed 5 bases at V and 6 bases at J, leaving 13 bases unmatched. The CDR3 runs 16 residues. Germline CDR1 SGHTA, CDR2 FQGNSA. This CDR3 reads CASSHVARQGVHGYTF. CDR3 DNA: TGTGCCAGCAGCCACGTTGCGAGACAGGGGGTGCATGGCTACACCTTC.

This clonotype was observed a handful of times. CDR3 DNA sequence: TGTGCCAGCAGCGTAGCCCCGGGCTCCAGTAATGAAAAACTGTTTTTT. Protein product: CASSVAPGSSNEKLFF. This chain links TRBV9 with TRBJ1-4; D remains ambiguous. V was clipped by 0 bases and J by 4 bases, with 13 bases between them. The germline V gene has CDR1 SGDLS and CDR2 YYNGEE. This CDR3 has 16 residues.

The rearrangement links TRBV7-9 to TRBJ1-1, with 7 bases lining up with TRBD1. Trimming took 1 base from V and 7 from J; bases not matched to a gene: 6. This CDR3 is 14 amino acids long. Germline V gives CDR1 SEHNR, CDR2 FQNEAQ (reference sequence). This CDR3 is CASSLERQGIEAFF. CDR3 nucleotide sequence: TGTGCCAGCAGCTTAGAACGACAGGGAATTGAAGCTTTCTTT.

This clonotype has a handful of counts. In DNA form, the CDR3 reads TGTGCCAGCAGACTGGGAAGCTATGGCTACACCTTC. It codes for CASRLGSYGYTF. The rearrangement links TRBV12-3 or TRBV12-4 to TRBJ1-2; D gene unclear. This CDR3 contains 12 residues. The V gene lost 6 bases and the J gene lost 4 bases, with 9 bases spanning the gap.

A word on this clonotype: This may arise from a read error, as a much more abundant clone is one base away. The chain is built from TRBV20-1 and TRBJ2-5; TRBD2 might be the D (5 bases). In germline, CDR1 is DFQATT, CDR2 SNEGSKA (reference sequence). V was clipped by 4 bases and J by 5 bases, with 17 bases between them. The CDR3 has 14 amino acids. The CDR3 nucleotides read TGCAGTGCTAAGGGCGGTACTAGGACCGAGACCCAGTACTTC. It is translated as CSAKGGTRTETQYF.

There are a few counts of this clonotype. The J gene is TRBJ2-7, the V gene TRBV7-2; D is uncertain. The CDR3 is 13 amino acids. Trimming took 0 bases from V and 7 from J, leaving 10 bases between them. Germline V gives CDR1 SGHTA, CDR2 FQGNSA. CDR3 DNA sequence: TGTGCCAGCAGCTTAGCGCCAGATAGGGAGCAGTACTTC. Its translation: CASSLAPDREQYF.

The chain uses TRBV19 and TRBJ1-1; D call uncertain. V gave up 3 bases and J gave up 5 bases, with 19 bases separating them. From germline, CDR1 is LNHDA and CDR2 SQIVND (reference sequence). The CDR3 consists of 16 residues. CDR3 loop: CASSMVRAGPGTEAFF. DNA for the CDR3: TGTGCCAGTAGTATGGTTCGGGCAGGCCCGGGGACTGAAGCTTTCTTT.